The subject of this entry is one T cell receptor (beta chain). The data stem from a study of cytomegalovirus exposure and HLA in healthy donors. Per the germline V gene, CDR1 is GTSNPN and CDR2 is SVGIG (reference sequence). The CDR3 totals 16 residues. Trimming removed 0 bases from V and 6 bases from J; junction bases left unmatched: 13. Here immunoSEQ multiplex PCR was the method, and the copy in TCRdb shows in-frame clones only, minus some. In the table there are roughly 260,000 clones, around 91% of which are singletons. V and J are TRBV30 and TRBJ1-2; 7 bases are a match to TRBD1. Sequencing was done on a sample of PBMCs. This sequence originates from a woman aged 18-29 years in good health and CMV-seronegative. CDR3: CAWSVWTGSTIDGYTF. The CDR3 DNA reads as TGTGCCTGGAGTGTTTGGACAGGTTCCACCATCGATGGCTACACCTTC.